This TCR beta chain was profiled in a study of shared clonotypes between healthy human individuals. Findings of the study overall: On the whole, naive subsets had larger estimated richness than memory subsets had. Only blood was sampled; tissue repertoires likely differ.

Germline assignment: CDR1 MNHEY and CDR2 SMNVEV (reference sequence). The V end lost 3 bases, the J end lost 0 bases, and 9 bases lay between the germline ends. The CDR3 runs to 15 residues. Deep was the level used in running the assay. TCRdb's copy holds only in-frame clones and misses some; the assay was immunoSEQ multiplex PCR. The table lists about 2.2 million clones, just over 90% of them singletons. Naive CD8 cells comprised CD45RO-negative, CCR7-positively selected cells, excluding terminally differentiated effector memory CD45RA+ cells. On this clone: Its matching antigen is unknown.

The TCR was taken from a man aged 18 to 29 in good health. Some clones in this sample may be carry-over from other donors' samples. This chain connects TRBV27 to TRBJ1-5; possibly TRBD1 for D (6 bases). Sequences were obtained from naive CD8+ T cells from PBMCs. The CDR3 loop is CASSFGQNSNQPQHF. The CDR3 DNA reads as TGTGCCAGCAGTTTTGGACAGAATAGCAATCAGCCCCAGCATTTT.